The sequence of this TCR beta chain was determined in a study of PD-L1 blockade in urothelial cancer. Study-wide context: Timepoints chosen for blood analysis were 3 weeks (second dose) and 6 weeks after treatment start. Study-wide points: Blood clones associated with the tumor expanded more at 3 weeks in durable-benefit patients. Below-median TCR clonality that was measured in pretreatment blood predicted better survival.

Synthetically made TCR analog templates were put into each PCR as spikes. The method was immunoSEQ multiplex PCR; TCRdb's version includes in-frame clones alone and lacks a portion of them. This sample carries fewer than 90,000 clones, roughly 90% of them seen once, and the ten largest clones take about 0.87%. Worth noting for this clone: Its antigen is unidentified.

Time point of the sample: peripheral blood 6 weeks after treatment start. The specimen was PBMCs, collected around atezolizumab (anti-PD-L1) treatment. The source of this sequence is an elderly woman with urothelial cancer.

CDR3 nucleotides: TGTGCCAGAAGCGCACTAAGCGAGCAGTACTTC. This translates into CARSALSEQYF. The J gene is TRBJ2-7, the V gene TRBV5-3; D uncertain. TRBV5-3 is filed as an ORF, its function uncertain. This CDR3 spans 11 amino acids. V lost 4 bases to trimming and J lost 6 bases, with 8 bases between them.